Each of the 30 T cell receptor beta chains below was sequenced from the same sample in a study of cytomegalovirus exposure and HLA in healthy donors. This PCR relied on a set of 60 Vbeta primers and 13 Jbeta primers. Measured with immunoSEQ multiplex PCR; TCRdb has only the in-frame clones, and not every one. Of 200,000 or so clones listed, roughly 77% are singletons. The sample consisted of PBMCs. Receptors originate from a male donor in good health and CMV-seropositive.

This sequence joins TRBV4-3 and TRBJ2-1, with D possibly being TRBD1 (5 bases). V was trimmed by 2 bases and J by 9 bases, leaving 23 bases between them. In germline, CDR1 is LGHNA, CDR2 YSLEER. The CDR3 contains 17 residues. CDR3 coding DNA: TGCGCCAGCAGCCAAAGTCAAGGGGCAGATTTCGCTATTGAGCAGTTCTTC. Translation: CASSQSQGADFAIEQFF.

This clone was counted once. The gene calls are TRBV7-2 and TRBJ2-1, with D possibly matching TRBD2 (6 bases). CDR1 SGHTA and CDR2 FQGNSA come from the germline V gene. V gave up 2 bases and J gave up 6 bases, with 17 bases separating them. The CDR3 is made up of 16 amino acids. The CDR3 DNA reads TGTGCCAGCAGCTTAACTTGGGGGGAGTTATTCAATGAGCAGTTCTTC. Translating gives CASSLTWGELFNEQFF. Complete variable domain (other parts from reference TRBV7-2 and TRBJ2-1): GAGVSQSPSNKVTEKGKDVELRCDPISGHTALYWYRQSLGQGLEFLIYFQGNSAPDKSGLPSDRFSAERTGGSVSTLTIQRTQQEDSAVYLCASSLTWGELFNEQFFGPGTRLTVL.

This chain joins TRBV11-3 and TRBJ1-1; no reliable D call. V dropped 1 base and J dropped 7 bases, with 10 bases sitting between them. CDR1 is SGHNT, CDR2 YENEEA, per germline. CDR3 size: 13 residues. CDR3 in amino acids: CASSLVLGGEAFF. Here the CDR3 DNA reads TGTGCCAGCAGCTTAGTTCTCGGCGGTGAAGCTTTCTTT.

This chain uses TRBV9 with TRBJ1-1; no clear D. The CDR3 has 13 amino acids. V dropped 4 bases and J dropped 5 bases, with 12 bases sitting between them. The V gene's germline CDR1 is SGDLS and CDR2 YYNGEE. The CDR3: CASSYSPGTEAFF. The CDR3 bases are TGTGCCAGCAGCTACAGCCCGGGGACTGAAGCTTTCTTT.

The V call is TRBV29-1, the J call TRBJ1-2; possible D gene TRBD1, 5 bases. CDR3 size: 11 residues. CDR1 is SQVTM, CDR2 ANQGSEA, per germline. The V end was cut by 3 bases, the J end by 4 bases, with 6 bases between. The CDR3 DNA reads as TGCAGCGTTGATACAGGCTATGGCTACACCTTC. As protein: CSVDTGYGYTF.

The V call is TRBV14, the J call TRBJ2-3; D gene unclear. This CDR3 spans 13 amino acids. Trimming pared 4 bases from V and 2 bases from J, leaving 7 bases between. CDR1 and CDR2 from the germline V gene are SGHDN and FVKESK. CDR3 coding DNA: TGTGCCAGCAGCCTCTACCCCACAGATACGCAGTATTTT. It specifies CASSLYPTDTQYF. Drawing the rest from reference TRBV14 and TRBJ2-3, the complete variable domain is EAGVTQFPSHSVIEKGQTVTLRCDPISGHDNLYWYRRVMGKEIKFLLHFVKESKQDESGMPNNRFLAERTGGTYSTLKVQPAELEDSGVYFCASSLYPTDTQYFGPGTRLTVL.

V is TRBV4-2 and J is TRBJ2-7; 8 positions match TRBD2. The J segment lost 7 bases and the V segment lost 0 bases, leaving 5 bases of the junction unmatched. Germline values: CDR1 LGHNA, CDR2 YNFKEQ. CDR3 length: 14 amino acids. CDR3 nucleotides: TGTGCCAGCAGCCAAGAGGCGGGGGGAAGGGAGCAGTACTTC. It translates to CASSQEAGGREQYF.

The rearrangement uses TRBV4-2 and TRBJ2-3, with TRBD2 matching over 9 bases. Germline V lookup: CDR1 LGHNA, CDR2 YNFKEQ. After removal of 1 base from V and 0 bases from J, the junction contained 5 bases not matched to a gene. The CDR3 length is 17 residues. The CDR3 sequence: CASSQVLRGGSTDTQYF. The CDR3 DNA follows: TGTGCCAGCAGCCAAGTCCTGCGGGGGGGCAGCACAGATACGCAGTATTTT.

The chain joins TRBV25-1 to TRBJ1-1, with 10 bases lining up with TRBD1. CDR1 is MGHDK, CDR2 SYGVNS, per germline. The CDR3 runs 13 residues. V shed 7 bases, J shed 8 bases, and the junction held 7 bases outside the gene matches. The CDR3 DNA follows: TGTGCCAGCACCATAGGACAGGGGGTAGAAGCTTTCTTT. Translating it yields CASTIGQGVEAFF.

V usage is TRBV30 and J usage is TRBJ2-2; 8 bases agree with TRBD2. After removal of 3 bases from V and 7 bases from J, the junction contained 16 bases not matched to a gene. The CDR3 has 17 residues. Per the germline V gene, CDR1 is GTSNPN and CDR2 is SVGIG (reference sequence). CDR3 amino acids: CAWRPARERERIGELFF. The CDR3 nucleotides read TGTGCCTGGAGGCCCGCTAGAGAGCGGGAGAGGATCGGGGAGCTGTTTTTT.

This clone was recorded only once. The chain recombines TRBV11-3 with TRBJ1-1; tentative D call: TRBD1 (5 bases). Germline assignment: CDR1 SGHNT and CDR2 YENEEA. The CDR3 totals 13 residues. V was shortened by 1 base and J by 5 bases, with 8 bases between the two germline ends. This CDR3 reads CASSLAGRTEAFF. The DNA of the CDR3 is TGTGCCAGCAGCTTAGCAGGGAGGACTGAAGCTTTCTTT.

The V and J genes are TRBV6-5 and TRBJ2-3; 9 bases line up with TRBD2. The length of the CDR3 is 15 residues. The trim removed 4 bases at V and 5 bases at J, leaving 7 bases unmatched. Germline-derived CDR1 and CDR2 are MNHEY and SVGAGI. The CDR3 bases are TGTGCCAGCAGTTTGGCGGGGGGGGCTGGAGATACGCAGTATTTT. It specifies CASSLAGGAGDTQYF.

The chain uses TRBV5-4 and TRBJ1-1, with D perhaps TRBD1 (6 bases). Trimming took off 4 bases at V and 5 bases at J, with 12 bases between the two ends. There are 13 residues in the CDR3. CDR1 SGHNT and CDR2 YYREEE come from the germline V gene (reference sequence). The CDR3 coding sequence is TGTGCCAGCAGCCAGGGGAGAGGGACTGAAGCTTTCTTT. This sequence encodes CASSQGRGTEAFF.

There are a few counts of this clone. CDR3: CASSSQGAPRYEQYF. The CDR3 coding sequence is TGCGCCAGCAGCTCCCAGGGGGCCCCCAGGTACGAGCAGTACTTC. The chain employs TRBV5-1 and TRBJ2-7, with 8 bases that match TRBD1. Germline V CDR1 and CDR2: SGHRS, YFSETQ. The CDR3 spans 15 residues. The J segment lost 4 bases and the V segment lost 3 bases, leaving 9 bases of the junction unmatched.

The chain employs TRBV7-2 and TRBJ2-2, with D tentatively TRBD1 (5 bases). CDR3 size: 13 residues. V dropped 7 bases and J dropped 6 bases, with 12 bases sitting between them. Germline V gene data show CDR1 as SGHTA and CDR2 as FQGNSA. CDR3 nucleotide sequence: TGTGCCAGCACAAACATGGGGCCCGGGGAGCTGTTTTTT. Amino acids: CASTNMGPGELFF.

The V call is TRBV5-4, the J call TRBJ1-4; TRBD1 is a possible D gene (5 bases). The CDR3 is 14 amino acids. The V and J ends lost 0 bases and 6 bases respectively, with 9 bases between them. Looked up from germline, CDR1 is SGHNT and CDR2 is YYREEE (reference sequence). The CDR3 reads CASSLGRGDEKLFF. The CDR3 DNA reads TGTGCCAGCAGCTTGGGGAGGGGAGATGAAAAACTGTTTTTT.

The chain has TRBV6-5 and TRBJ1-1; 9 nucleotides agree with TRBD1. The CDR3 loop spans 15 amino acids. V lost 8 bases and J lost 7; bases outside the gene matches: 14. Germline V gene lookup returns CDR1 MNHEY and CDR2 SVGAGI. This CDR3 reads CASAYPGQGIFEAFF. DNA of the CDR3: TGTGCCAGCGCATACCCGGGACAGGGAATTTTTGAAGCTTTCTTT.

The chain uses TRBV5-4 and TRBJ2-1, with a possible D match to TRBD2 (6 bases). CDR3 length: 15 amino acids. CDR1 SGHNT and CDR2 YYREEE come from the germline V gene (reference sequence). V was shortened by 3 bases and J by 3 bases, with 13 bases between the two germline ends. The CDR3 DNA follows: TGTGCCAGCAGCTCGACTAGAGTCGGCTACAATGAGCAGTTCTTC. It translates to CASSSTRVGYNEQFF.

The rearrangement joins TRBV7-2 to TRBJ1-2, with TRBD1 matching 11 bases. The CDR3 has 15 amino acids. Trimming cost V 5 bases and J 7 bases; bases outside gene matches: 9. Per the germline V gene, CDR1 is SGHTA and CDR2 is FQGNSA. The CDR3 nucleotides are TGTGCCAGCAGCCCTTACACCGGGACAGGGGGTGGCTACACCTTC. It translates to CASSPYTGTGGGYTF.

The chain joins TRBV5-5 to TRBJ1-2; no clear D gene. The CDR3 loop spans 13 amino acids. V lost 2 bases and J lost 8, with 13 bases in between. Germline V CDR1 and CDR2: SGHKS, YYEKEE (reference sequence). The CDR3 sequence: CASSFPHEGGYTF. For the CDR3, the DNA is TGTGCCAGCAGCTTTCCCCACGAGGGCGGCTACACCTTC.

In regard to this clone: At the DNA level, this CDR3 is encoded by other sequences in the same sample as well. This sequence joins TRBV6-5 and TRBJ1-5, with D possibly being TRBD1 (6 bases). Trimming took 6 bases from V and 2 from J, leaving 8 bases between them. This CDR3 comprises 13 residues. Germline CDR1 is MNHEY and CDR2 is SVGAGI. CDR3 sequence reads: CASSRQGNQPQHF. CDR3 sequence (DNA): TGTGCCAGCAGCCGACAGGGCAATCAGCCCCAGCATTTT.

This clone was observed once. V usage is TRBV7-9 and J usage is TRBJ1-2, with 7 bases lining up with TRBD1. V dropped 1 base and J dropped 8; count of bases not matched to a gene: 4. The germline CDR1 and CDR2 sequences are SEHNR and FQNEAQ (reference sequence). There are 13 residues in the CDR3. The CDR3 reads CASSLETGFGYTF. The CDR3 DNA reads TGTGCCAGCAGCTTAGAGACAGGGTTCGGCTACACCTTC.

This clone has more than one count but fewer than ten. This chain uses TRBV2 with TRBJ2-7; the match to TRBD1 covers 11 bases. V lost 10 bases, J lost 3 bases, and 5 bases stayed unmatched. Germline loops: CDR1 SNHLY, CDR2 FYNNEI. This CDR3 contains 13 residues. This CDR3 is CAIWGQGVYEQYF. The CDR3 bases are TGTGCCATCTGGGGACAGGGGGTCTACGAGCAGTACTTC.

The CDR3 nucleotides are TGTGCCAGCTCACCACGGTCGGACACTGAAGCTTTCTTT. Translating it yields CASSPRSDTEAFF. This rearrangement joins TRBV18 to TRBJ1-1; no clear D gene. Trimming left V 1 base short and J 3 bases short, with 6 bases between. Germline V lookup: CDR1 KGHSH, CDR2 LQKENI. The CDR3 spans 13 residues.

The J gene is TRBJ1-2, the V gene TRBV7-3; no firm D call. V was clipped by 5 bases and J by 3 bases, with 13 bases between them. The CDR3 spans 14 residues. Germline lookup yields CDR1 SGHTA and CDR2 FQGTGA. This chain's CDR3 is CASSVNGRDYGYTF. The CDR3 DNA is TGTGCCAGCAGCGTCAACGGGAGGGACTATGGCTACACCTTC. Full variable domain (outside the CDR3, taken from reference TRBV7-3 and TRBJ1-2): GAGVSQTPSNKVTEKGKYVELRCDPISGHTALYWYRQSLGQGPEFLIYFQGTGAADDSGLPNDRFFAVRPEGSVSTLKIQRTERGDSAVYLCASSVNGRDYGYTFGSGTRLTVV.

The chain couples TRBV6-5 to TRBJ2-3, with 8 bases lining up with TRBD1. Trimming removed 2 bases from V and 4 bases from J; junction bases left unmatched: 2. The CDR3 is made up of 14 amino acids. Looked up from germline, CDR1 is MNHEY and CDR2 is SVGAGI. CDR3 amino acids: CASSYDRGSDTQYF. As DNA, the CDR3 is TGTGCCAGCAGTTACGACAGGGGATCAGATACGCAGTATTTT.

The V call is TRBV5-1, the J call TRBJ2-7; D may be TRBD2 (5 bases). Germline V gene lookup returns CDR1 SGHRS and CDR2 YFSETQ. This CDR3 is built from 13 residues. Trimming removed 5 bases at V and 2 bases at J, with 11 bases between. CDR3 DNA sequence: TGCGCCAGCAGGGGGAGCTCAACCTACGAGCAGTACTTC. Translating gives CASRGSSTYEQYF.

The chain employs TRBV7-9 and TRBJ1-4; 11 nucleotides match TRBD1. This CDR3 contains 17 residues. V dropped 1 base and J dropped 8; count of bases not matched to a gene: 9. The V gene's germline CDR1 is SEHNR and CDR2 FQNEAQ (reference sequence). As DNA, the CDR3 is TGTGCCAGCAGCTTAGGGTCCGGCAGGACAGGGGGCGAAAAACTGTTTTTT. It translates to CASSLGSGRTGGEKLFF.

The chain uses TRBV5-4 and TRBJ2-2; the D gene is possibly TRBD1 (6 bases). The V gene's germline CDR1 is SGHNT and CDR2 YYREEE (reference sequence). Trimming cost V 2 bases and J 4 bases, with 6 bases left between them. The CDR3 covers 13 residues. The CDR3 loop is CASSLQGTGELFF. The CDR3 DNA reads TGTGCCAGCAGCTTACAGGGCACCGGGGAGCTGTTTTTT.

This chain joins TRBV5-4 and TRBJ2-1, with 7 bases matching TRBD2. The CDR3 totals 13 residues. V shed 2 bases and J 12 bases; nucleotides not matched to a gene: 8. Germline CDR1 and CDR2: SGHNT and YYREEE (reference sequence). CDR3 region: CASSFFGGIGQFF. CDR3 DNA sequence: TGTGCCAGCAGCTTCTTCGGGGGGATAGGGCAGTTCTTC. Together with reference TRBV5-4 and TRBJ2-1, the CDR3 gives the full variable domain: ETGVTQSPTHLIKTRGQQVTLRCSSQSGHNTVSWYQQALGQGPQFIFQYYREEENGRGNFPPRFSGLQFPNYSSELNVNALELDDSALYLCASSFFGGIGQFFGPGTRLTVL.